The 8 T cell receptor beta chains below come from one sample, sequenced in a study of multiple sclerosis patients with progressive multifocal leukoencephalopathy. The method was immunoSEQ multiplex PCR; TCRdb's version includes in-frame clones alone and lacks a portion of them. Counted here are some 30,000 clones, approximately 90% occurring once; the ten biggest clones make up about 1.5%. Time point indicated: before natalizumab initiation. Sequenced input: PBMCs. These receptors were obtained from a human donor with multiple sclerosis.

CDR3 sequence (DNA): TGCGCCAGCAGCCCCCTTGGTGATGAATATAATTCACCCCTCCACTTT. Its protein product is CASSPLGDEYNSPLHF. The V gene is TRBV5-1, the J gene TRBJ1-6; D gene ambiguous. Germline V gene data show CDR1 as SGHRS and CDR2 as YFSETQ. The ends were cut back, 4 bases at V and 4 bases at J, with 15 bases in the middle. CDR3 length: 16 residues.

The count of this clone is one. The rearrangement joins TRBV2 to TRBJ2-1; possibly TRBD2 for D (5 bases). This CDR3 has 15 residues. Germline lookup yields CDR1 SNHLY and CDR2 FYNNEI. V lost 2 bases and J lost 9, with 17 bases in between. The CDR3 region is CASSELARALLEQFF. The CDR3 nucleotides read TGTGCCAGCAGTGAATTGGCGCGGGCCCTCCTTGAGCAGTTCTTC.

The rearrangement uses TRBV7-2 and TRBJ2-5, with 9 bases identical to TRBD1. The end of the DNA fits TRBJ2-7 better, so the J call may be wrong. CDR1 and CDR2 (germline): SGHTA, FQGNSA. This CDR3 has 15 residues. The chain's CDR3 is CASSLGQGSRYEQYF. In DNA, the CDR3 is TGTGCCAGCAGCTTGGGACAGGGAAGTCGCTACGAGCAGTACTTC.

V is TRBV19 and J is TRBJ2-5; the D gene is possibly TRBD2 (6 bases). Trimming took off 3 bases at V and 1 base at J, with 9 bases between the two ends. The CDR3 has 14 amino acids. Per the germline V gene, CDR1 is LNHDA and CDR2 is SQIVND (reference sequence). In DNA form, the CDR3 reads TGTGCCAGTAGTATTTTGGGAGGCCAAGAGACCCAGTACTTC. Residues: CASSILGGQETQYF.

V gene TRBV18 combines with J gene TRBJ1-4, with D tentatively TRBD1 (6 bases). Germline V gene data show CDR1 as KGHSH and CDR2 as LQKENI. The germline V and J ends were trimmed by 3 bases and 11 bases, with 16 bases remaining between them. The CDR3 extends over 14 amino acids. CDR3 nucleotides: TGTGCCAGCTCACCTTCAGGGGAAAAGAAGAAACTGTTTTTT. Translation: CASSPSGEKKKLFF.

This chain connects TRBV21-1 to TRBJ2-6; whether TRBD2, the table's D call, matches the DNA was not checked. TRBV21-1 is shown as a pseudogene. This CDR3 contains 16 residues. CDR3 in amino acids: CASPRVQSSGANVLTF. The CDR3 DNA reads as TGTGCCAGCCCCCGGGTCCAAAGCTCTGGGGCCAACGTCCTGACTTTC.

This chain uses TRBV19 with TRBJ1-5, with 8 bases lining up with TRBD1. The CDR3 consists of 13 residues. Germline CDR1 and CDR2: LNHDA and SQIVND (reference sequence). With 10 bases clipped from V and 2 bases from J, the junction kept 4 bases outside the gene matches. The CDR3 loop reads CATQTGGNQPQHF. CDR3 DNA: TGTGCCACCCAGACAGGGGGCAATCAGCCCCAGCATTTT.

The V gene is TRBV5-1, the J gene TRBJ2-2; D gene uncertain. The CDR3 loop spans 13 amino acids. Per germline, CDR1 SGHRS and CDR2 YFSETQ. Between the trimmed V and J ends, which lost 4 bases and 2 bases, there was a span of 6 bases. Here the CDR3 reads CASSDVNTGELFF. The DNA of the CDR3 is TGCGCCAGCAGCGACGTCAACACCGGGGAGCTGTTTTTT.